The T cell receptor (beta chain) described here comes from a study of cytomegalovirus exposure and HLA in healthy donors. This clone was counted once. Its antigen is not known. Using immunoSEQ multiplex PCR, the repertoire was profiled, and TCRdb retains in-frame clones only, with some absent. The profile shows tens of thousands of clones, approximately 95% of them singletons. Broader study findings: Cytomegalovirus status was reportedly diagnosed by the classifier with high specificity and sensitivity.

V lost 6 bases to trimming and J lost 1 base, with 10 bases between them. Germline CDR1 reads MNHEY; CDR2 reads SMNVEV (reference sequence). The CDR3 extends over 14 amino acids. Sequencing was done on a sample of PBMCs. This TCR derives from a woman between 18 and 30 years old in good health and CMV-seronegative. The rearrangement joins TRBV27 to TRBJ2-4; D call uncertain. Here the CDR3 DNA reads TGTGCCAGCAGCCGAGGATATGCCAAAAACATTCAGTACTTC. It codes for CASSRGYAKNIQYF.